The entry below describes one T cell receptor (beta chain). Sequencing used immunoSEQ multiplex PCR; TCRdb keeps in-frame clones, though not all of them. The sample gives 130,000 to 150,000 clones, around 94% of which show up once; 13% to 15% is in the top ten. Trimming took off 6 bases at V and 4 bases at J, with 19 bases between the two ends. The CDR3 runs 15 residues. Germline CDR1 MNHEY, CDR2 SVGEGT. The data originate from a study of control samples from healthy donors and cancer patients. This receptor was obtained from a man aged 55 to 70 with colorectal cancer. The sequencing sample was made of PBMCs. The chain recombines TRBV6-2 or TRBV6-3 with TRBJ2-7; perhaps TRBD2 as D (7 bases). CDR3 residues: CASSFGEGGAYEQYF. The CDR3 nucleotides are TGTGCCAGCAGCTTCGGGGAGGGGGGTGCGTACGAGCAGTACTTC.